These T cell receptor beta chains were read from a single sample in a study of T-cell reconstitution after alpha-beta-depleted transplantation in children. A single record per CDR3 protein comes from TCRdb applying MiXCR to the PCR reads. Among hundreds of thousands of distinct CDR3 sequences listed, about 31% were seen once. Sequenced here: PBMCs from the stem cell graft donor, sampled from the stem cell graft. The receptors here all came from a human donor who donated a stem cell graft to a child with aplastic anemia. The CDR3 runs from the conserved cysteine through the conserved F or W. The D gene is left open where the match is weak. For some rows the clone size is stated as once, few or many, or as a class when expanded; others skip it.

>TRBV6-2/TRBV6-3|few|TRBJ2-1|TRBD2
TGTGCCAGCAGTTACTCCCCCTGGACTAGCGGGAAGATCAACAATGAGCAGTTCTTC
CASSYSPWTSGKINNEQFF
>TRBV5-1|-|TRBJ2-5|-
TGCGCCAGCAGCGAGGGACTGGGATCGGAGACCCAGTACTTC
CASSEGLGSETQYF
>TRBV20-1|many|TRBJ1-4|-
TGCAGTGCTGCCCCTTGGAACGAAAAACTGTTTTTT
CSAAPWNEKLFF
>TRBV16|few|TRBJ2-2|TRBD1
TGTGCCAGCAGCCAAGGACAGGGAATCCCCGGGGAGCTGTTTTTT
CASSQGQGIPGELFF
>TRBV7-3|-|TRBJ1-1|-
TGTGCCAGCAGCTTAACTGCAGTAACTGAAGCTTTCTTT
CASSLTAVTEAFF
>TRBV5-1|-|TRBJ2-1|-
TGCGCCAGCAGCTTTTCGTTAGGCGGCAATGAGCAGTTCTTC
CASSFSLGGNEQFF
>TRBV7-2|-|TRBJ2-5|-
TGTGCCAGCAGCCCGCTAGGGGGGACAGAGACCCAGTACTTC
CASSPLGGTETQYF
>TRBV24-1|-|TRBJ1-2|-
TGTGCCACCAGTGATTCCCCGACGGAACCCAACTATGGCTACACCTTC
CATSDSPTEPNYGYTF
>TRBV12-3/TRBV12-4|-|TRBJ1-1|TRBD1
TGTGCCAGCAGTGACACAGGGGGGAACACTGAAGCTTTCTTT
CASSDTGGNTEAFF
>TRBV28|few|TRBJ2-7|-
TGTGCCAGCAGTTTGTCCCCAGGGTACGAGCAGTACTTC
CASSLSPGYEQYF
>TRBV12-3/TRBV12-4|-|TRBJ2-2|TRBD1
TGTGCCAGCACCAAGGGACAGGGGGCACCCGACACCGGGGAGCTGTTTTTT
CASTKGQGAPDTGELFF
>TRBV7-9|-|TRBJ1-3|-
TGTGCCAGCAGAAACCCTGGTGGGACACCGGACGGAAACACCATATATTTT
CASRNPGGTPDGNTIYF
>TRBV6-1|few|TRBJ1-1|TRBD1
TGTGCCAGCAGTCAAAAGGGACAGGGAGAGGTGAACACTGAAGCTTTCTTT
CASSQKGQGEVNTEAFF
>TRBV12-5|-|TRBJ1-1|-
TGTGCTAGTGCCCCGGGGGCAGCAATGAACACTGAAGCTTTCTTT
CASAPGAAMNTEAFF
>TRBV7-2|once|TRBJ1-6|-
TGTGCCAGCAGCTCCCAGCCCCGTAGGGGGGATTCACCCCTCCACTTT
CASSSQPRRGDSPLHF
>TRBV5-1|-|TRBJ2-3|TRBD2
TGCGCCAGCAGCTTGGGCGGGGGAGGCGCAGATACGCAGTATTTT
CASSLGGGGADTQYF